These 7 T cell receptor beta chains originate from one sample sequenced in a study of human thymus T cells. Sequenced by immunoSEQ multiplex PCR; TCRdb stores in-frame clones only, minus some. Of roughly 60,000 clones in the sample, over 85% were seen once. The sample consisted of blood. The receptor source for this set is a boy under two years old with a congenital heart defect but otherwise immunologically healthy.

This chain connects TRBV27 to TRBJ1-5; D is uncertain. CDR3 size: 15 residues. Germline CDR1 and CDR2: MNHEY and SMNVEV (reference sequence). V dropped 5 bases and J dropped 2 bases, with 13 bases sitting between them. The CDR3 protein is CASSRFRGGNQPQHF. CDR3 DNA: TGTGCCAGCAGTCGCTTCCGGGGAGGCAATCAGCCCCAGCATTTT.

The rearrangement uses TRBV6-1 and TRBJ1-1; D may be TRBD1 (6 bases). V dropped 7 bases and J dropped 0 bases, with 9 bases sitting between them. The CDR3 sequence is 13 residues long. CDR1 and CDR2 from the germline V gene are MNHNS and SASEGT. DNA of the CDR3: TGTGCCAGCACCGGGGGCCTGAACACTGAAGCTTTCTTT. It is translated as CASTGGLNTEAFF.

This clone was recorded once. This rearrangement joins TRBV27 to TRBJ2-4; a possible D gene is TRBD2 (6 bases). Germline V gives CDR1 MNHEY, CDR2 SMNVEV (reference sequence). The V and J ends lost 7 bases and 0 bases respectively, with 13 bases between them. This CDR3 has 15 residues. The CDR3 sequence: CASKREVEAKNIQYF. In nucleotides, the CDR3 is TGTGCCAGCAAAAGGGAGGTGGAAGCCAAAAACATTCAGTACTTC.

The rearrangement links TRBV28 to TRBJ1-2; D possibly corresponds to TRBD1 (6 bases). This CDR3 is built from 14 residues. Looked up from germline, CDR1 is MDHEN and CDR2 is SYDVKM. V was shortened by 5 bases and J by 3 bases, with 13 bases between the two germline ends. The CDR3 sequence: CASSLDGTHYGYTF. The CDR3 DNA reads as TGTGCCAGCAGTCTGGACGGGACACACTATGGCTACACCTTC.

The gene calls are TRBV5-1 and TRBJ2-3; 7 nucleotides agree with TRBD1. The CDR3 is 15 amino acids. Looked up from germline, CDR1 is SGHRS and CDR2 is YFSETQ. With V trimmed by 3 bases and J by 3 bases, 7 bases remained unmatched. The chain's CDR3 is CASSWKGARTDTQYF. Here the CDR3 DNA reads TGCGCCAGCAGCTGGAAGGGGGCGCGGACAGATACGCAGTATTTT. Variable domain in full (rest from reference TRBV5-1 and TRBJ2-3): KAGVTQTPRYLIKTRGQQVTLSCSPISGHRSVSWYQQTPGQGLQFLFEYFSETQRNKGNFPGRFSGRQFSNSRSEMNVSTLELGDSALYLCASSWKGARTDTQYFGPGTRLTVL.

The rearrangement links TRBV5-1 to TRBJ1-3; 9 bases are a match to TRBD1. V trimming: 5 bases; J trimming: 0 bases; junction bases outside the gene matches: 3. The CDR3 totals 15 residues. The V gene's germline CDR1 is SGHRS and CDR2 YFSETQ. The CDR3 DNA sequence: TGCGCCAGCAGGCAGGACAGGGGCTCTGGAAACACCATATATTTT. Translating gives CASRQDRGSGNTIYF.

This chain links TRBV11-2 with TRBJ2-2; D call uncertain. The CDR3 runs to 11 residues. Trimming removed 2 bases at V and 7 bases at J, with 2 bases between. Germline-derived CDR1 and CDR2 are SGHAT and FQNNGV. The CDR3 bases are TGTGCCAGCAGCTTAAACGGGGAGCTGTTTTTT. Translating gives CASSLNGELFF.